The entry below gives a single T cell receptor beta chain sequence along with its context. Its antigen is still unknown. These data are taken from a study of tumor-infiltrating lymphocytes in primary liver carcinoma. Germline V gives CDR1 MNHEY, CDR2 SVGAGI. Trimming removed 4 bases from V and 3 bases from J, with 16 bases in between. The CDR3 sequence is 15 residues long. RNA isolated from unsorted whole blood supplied the blood RNA, with germline DNA also extracted. Preoperatively, 4 to 5 milliliters of peripheral blood were collected. The researchers produced TCR beta cDNA from approximately 460 ng total RNA with a constant-region primer. Generation of the TCR beta libraries relied on three nested multiplex PCR rounds using slightly modified ARM-PCR. PCR rounds one and two used TRBV1-TRBV30 forward primers with a C-beta reverse primer for about 9 cycles each. A single record per CDR3 protein comes from TCRdb applying MiXCR to the multiplex PCR reads. The sample lists approximately 330,000 distinct CDR3 sequences, less than 70% occurring once.

The study's findings and limits: Samples, which were bulk and unsorted, did not allow CD4+ and CD8+ repertoires to be compared.

This receptor was taken from a man aged 35 to 55 with primary liver carcinoma and hepatitis B virus infection. The sequencing input was peripheral blood. This chain joins TRBV6-5 and TRBJ2-7; the D call may be TRBD1 or TRBD2 (6 bases each). CDR3 DNA sequence: TGTGCCAGCAGTTGCTCGGGGGCCAGGGTCTACGAGCAGTACTTC. Its protein is CASSCSGARVYEQYF.